This section outlines one T cell receptor (beta chain) sequence together with its context. Its antigen remains unknown. The germline CDR1 and CDR2 sequences are LNHNV and YYDKDF (reference sequence). There are 15 residues in the CDR3. The V gene lost 2 bases and the J gene lost 1 base, with 10 bases spanning the gap. The data originate from a study of cytomegalovirus exposure and HLA in healthy donors. On the study more broadly: The 100 to 150 validation repertoires matched the 650 to 850 first-cohort repertoires in platform, a later analysis reported.

Here immunoSEQ multiplex PCR was the method, and the copy in TCRdb shows in-frame clones only, minus some. The sample includes about 240,000 clones, roughly 86% of them seen just once. Study outcomes and limitations: According to the study, roughly 160 TCR beta chains were cytomegalovirus-associated. It was reportedly the case that the classifier diagnosed cytomegalovirus status with high specificity and sensitivity. Three CMV-associated chains proved CMV antigen-specific in vitro.

Sequences were obtained from PBMCs. This chain joins TRBV15 and TRBJ2-3, with a weak D call TRBD2 (5 bases). The source of this sequence is a woman aged 30 to 39 in good health and CMV-seropositive. The CDR3 spells CATSRSTTGTDTQYF. The CDR3 DNA reads as TGTGCCACCAGCAGATCGACTACAGGCACAGATACGCAGTATTTT.